Included here is one TCR beta chain sequence, with context. What antigen it recognizes has not been identified. Base qualities were left out, and no much larger clone turns up one base away. TCRbeta CDR3 regions were amplified from genomic DNA using the immunoSEQ Assay, a bias-controlled multiplex PCR. In the paper's pipeline: Nucleated cell counts per sample were estimated from amplification of reference gene primers within the assay. Sequence reads were collapsed and filtered to measure the absolute abundance of every unique TCRbeta CDR3 rearrangement. For each sample, productive Simpson clonality was calculated as the square root of Simpson's diversity index across productive rearrangements. Here the immuneACCESS table is served through TCRdb, limited to in-frame sequences with V and J called. Missing clones are a known gap in these copies; in checked studies unresolved V genes cover under half, and the rest lacks a known reason. Clonal size and the V and J genes are those of that table, whereas D and trimming came from the DNA. For this sample the table gives a few hundred thousand clones, of which more than 80% were detected only once. Jointly, the top ten make up 10% of the sample.

The collaborating institutions used their own protocols to collect whole blood in K2EDTA tubes. Collaborator samples were shipped for TCRbeta analysis as frozen whole blood, isolated PBMCs, or DNA extracted from either sample type. This sample is part of a study of blood T cell repertoires in COVID-19 (TCRdb year 2020). The study in broad terms: Collaborator samples came from the United States, Italy and Spain and covered acute and convalescent phases of COVID-19. Nearly every sample came with metadata listing a de-identified subject ID, COVID-19 status, age in years and sex. The prospective study material was composed of cDNA or gDNA derived from T cells, B-cell-depleted T cells, or PBMCs. The samples were drawn from two sources: the first 160 participants of the ongoing ImmuneRACE study, and 1,200 or so subjects contributed by 6 global collaborators. HLA class I and class II types, where available, came from metadata supplied by the sample provider rather than from assay-based typing. A freely available public database, intended as a resource for researchers studying the immune response to SARS-CoV-2, is where the repertoires were released. The dataset comprised deeply sampled blood TCRbeta repertoires from subjects exposed to, actively infected with, or recovered from COVID-19. Overall study outcomes, separate from this receptor: How much clinical and demographic metadata was included differed by source and by participant, and the metadata was provided uncurated.

The junction shows trimming of 7 bases on V and 6 bases on J, plus 12 bases between the germline ends. Inclusive of the bounding cysteine and phenylalanine, the CDR3 is 13 residues long. The read is trimmed to its CDR3 DNA, 39 bases read in frame from base 1. For CDR1 and CDR2, the germline V gene (reference sequence) lists LNHDA and SQIVND. This sequence originates from an elderly woman with acute or convalescent COVID-19. The rearranged chain carries TRBV19 and TRBJ2-2; the D segment could be TRBD1, given 6 matching bases. Sequenced sample: peripheral blood. The nucleotide sequence is given as TGTGCCAGTACAGGGGACGGCCCCGGGGAGCTGTTTTTT. Its protein product is CASTGDGPGELFF. The variable domain in full, with residues beyond the CDR3 obtained from the reference TRBV19 and TRBJ2-2 genes, is DGGITQSPKYLFRKEGQNVTLSCEQNLNHDAMYWYRQDPGQGLRLIYYSQIVNDFQKGDIAEGYSVSREKKESFPLTVTSAQKNPTAFYLCASTGDGPGELFFGEGSRLTVL.